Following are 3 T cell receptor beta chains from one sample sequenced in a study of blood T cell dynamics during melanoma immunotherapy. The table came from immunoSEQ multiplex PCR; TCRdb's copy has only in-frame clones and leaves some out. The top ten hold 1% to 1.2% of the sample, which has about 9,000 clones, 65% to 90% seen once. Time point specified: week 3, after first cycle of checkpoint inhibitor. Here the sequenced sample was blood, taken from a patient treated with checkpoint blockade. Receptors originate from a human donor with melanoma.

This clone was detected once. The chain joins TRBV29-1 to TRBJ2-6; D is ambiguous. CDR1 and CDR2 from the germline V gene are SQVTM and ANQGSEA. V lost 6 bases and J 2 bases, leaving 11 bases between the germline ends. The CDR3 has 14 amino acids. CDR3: CSVQGNPGANVLTF. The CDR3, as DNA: TGCAGCGTCCAAGGGAACCCTGGGGCCAACGTCCTGACTTTC. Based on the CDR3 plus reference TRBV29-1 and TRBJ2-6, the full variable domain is SAVISQKPSRDICQRGTSLTIQCQVDSQVTMMFWYRQQPGQSLTLIATANQGSEATYESGFVIDKFPISRPNLTFSTLTVSNMSPEDSSIYLCSVQGNPGANVLTFGAGSRLTVL.

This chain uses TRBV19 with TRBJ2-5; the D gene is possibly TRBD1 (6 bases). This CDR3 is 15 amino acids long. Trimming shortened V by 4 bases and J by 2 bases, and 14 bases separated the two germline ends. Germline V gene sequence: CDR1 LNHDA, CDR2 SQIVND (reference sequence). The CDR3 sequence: CASSTGQTPQETQYF. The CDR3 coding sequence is TGTGCCAGTAGTACCGGACAGACCCCACAAGAGACCCAGTACTTC.

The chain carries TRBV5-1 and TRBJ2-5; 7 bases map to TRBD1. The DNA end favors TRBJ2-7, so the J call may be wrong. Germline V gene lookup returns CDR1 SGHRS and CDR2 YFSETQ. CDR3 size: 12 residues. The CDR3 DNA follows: TGCGCCAGCAGCTTGACAGGGGTCGAGCAGTACTTC. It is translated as CASSLTGVEQYF.